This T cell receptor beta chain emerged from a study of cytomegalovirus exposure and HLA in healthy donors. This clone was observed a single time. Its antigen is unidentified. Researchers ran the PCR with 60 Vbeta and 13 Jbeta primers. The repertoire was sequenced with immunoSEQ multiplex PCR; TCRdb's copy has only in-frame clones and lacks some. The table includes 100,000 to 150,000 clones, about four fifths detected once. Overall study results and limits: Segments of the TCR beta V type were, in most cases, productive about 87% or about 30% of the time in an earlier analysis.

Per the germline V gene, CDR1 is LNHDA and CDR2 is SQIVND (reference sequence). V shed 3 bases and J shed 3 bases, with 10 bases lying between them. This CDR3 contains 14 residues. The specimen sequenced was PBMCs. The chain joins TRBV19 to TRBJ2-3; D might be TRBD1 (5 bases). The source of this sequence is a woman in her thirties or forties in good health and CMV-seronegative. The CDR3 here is CASSIIAGTDTQYF. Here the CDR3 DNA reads TGTGCCAGTAGTATCATTGCAGGGACAGATACGCAGTATTTT.